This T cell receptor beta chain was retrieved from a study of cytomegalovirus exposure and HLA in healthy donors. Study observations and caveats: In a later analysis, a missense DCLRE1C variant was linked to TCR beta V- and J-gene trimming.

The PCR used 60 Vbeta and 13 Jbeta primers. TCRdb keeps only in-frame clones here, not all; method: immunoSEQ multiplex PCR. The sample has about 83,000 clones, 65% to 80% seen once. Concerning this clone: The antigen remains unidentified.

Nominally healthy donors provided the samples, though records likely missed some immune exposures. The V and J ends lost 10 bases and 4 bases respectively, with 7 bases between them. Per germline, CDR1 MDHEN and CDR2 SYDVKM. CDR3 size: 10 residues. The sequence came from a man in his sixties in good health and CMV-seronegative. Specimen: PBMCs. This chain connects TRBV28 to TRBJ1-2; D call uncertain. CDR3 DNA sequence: TGTGCCACCTCCCTCTATGGCTACACCTTC. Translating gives CATSLYGYTF.